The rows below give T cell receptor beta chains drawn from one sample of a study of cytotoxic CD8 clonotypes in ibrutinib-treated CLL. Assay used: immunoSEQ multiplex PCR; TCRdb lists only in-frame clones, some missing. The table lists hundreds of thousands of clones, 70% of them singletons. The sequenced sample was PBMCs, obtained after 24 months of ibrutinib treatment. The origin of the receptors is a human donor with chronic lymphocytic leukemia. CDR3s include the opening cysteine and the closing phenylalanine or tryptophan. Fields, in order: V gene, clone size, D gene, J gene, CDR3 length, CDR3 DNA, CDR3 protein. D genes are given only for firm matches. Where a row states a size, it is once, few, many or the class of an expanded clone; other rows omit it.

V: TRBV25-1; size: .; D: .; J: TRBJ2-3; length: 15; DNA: TGTGCCAGCAGAATTAGCGGTGGGGGGACAGATACGCAGTATTTT; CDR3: CASRISGGGTDTQYF
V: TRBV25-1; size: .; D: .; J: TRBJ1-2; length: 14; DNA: TGTGCCAGCAGTTTCGGGTTGGTTAACTATGGCTACACCTTC; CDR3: CASSFGLVNYGYTF
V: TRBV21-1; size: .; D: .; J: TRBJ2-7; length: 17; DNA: TGTGCCAGCAGCAAAGACTGCGGGGACGGAAAATCCTACGAGCAGTACTTC; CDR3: CASSKDCGDGKSYEQYF
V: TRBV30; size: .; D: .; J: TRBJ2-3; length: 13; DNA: TGTGCCTGGATTCAAGCGGGTCGGGATACGCAGTATTTT; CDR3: CAWIQAGRDTQYF
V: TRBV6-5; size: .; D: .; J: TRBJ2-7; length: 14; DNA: TGTGCCAGCAGGGAGGGAGTGCAAGCCCCGGAGCAGTACTTC; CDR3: CASREGVQAPEQYF
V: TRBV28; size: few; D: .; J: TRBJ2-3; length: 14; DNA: TGTGCCAGCAGTTTAGGATCCAGCACAGATACGCAGTATTTT; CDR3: CASSLGSSTDTQYF
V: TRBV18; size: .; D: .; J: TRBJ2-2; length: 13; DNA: TGTGCCAGCCATGACTTAGGTCCCGGGGAGCTGTTTTTT; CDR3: CASHDLGPGELFF
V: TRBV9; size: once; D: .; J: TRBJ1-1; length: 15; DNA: TGTGCCAGCAGCGTAACAACGGCGCTCAGAACTGAAGCTTTCTTT; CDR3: CASSVTTALRTEAFF
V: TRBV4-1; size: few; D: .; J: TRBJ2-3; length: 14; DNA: TGCGCCAGCAGCTCAAGCTCGGCAACAGATACGCAGTATTTT; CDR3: CASSSSSATDTQYF
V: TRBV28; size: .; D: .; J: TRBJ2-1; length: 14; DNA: TGTGCCAGCAGTTACGTACTTCGGAGTTATGAGCAGTTCTTC; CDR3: CASSYVLRSYEQFF
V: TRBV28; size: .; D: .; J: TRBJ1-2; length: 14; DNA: TGTGCCAGCAGACAAGACGGGACTAACTATGGCTACACCTTC; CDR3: CASRQDGTNYGYTF
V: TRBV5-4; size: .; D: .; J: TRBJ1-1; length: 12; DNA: TGTGCCAGCAGCTGGGGCCTCACTGAAGCTTTCTTT; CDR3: CASSWGLTEAFF
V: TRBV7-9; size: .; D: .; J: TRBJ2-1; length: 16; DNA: TGTGCCAGCAGCTTCGGTAAGGCAAGAACAGCTTATGAGCAGTTCTTC; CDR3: CASSFGKARTAYEQFF
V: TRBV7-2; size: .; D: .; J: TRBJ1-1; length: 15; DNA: TGTGCCAGCAGCCCGCCAACCAATGTGCTGAGAGGAGCTTTCTTT; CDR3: CASSPPTNVLRGAFF
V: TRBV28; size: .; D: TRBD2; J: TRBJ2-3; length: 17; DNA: TGTGCCAGCAGTTTAATCGGGACTAGCGGGAGAGGCGATACGCAGTATTTT; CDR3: CASSLIGTSGRGDTQYF
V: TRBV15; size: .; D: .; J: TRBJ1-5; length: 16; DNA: TGTGCCACCAGCAGAGATCTGGGGGGCCCTAATCAGCCCCAGCATTTT; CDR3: CATSRDLGGPNQPQHF
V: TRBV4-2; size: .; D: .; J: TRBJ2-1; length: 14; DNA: TGTGCCAGCAGCCTTAACCCAGGGGCCAATGAGCAGTTCTTC; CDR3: CASSLNPGANEQFF
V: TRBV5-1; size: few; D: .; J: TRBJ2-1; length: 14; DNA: TGCGCCAGCAGCTTGCAACAGTCCTACAATGAGCAGTTCTTC; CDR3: CASSLQQSYNEQFF
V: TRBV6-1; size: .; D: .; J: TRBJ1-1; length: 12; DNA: TGTGCCACCGGGGAGGAGAACACTGAAGCTTTCTTT; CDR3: CATGEENTEAFF
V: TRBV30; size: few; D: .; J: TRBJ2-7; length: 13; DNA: TGTGCCTGGATCGCCGGGACCTCTAACGAGCAGTACTTC; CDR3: CAWIAGTSNEQYF
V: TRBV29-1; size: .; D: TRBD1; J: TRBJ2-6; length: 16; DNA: TGCAGCGTTATAGGACAGGGTTTATCTGGGGCCAACGTCCTGACTTTC; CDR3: CSVIGQGLSGANVLTF
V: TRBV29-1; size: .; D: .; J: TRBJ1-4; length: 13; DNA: TGCAGCGTTTCGCGGGGGGCCGGGGAAAAACTGTTTTTT; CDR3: CSVSRGAGEKLFF
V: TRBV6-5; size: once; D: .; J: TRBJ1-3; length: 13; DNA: TGTGCCACTACAGGAAGCTCTGGAAACACCATATATTTT; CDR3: CATTGSSGNTIYF
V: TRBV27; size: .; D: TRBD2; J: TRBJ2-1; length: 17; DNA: TGTGCCAGCAGTTCGAACCCTAGCGGGGGTTATTACAATGAGCAGTTCTTC; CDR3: CASSSNPSGGYYNEQFF
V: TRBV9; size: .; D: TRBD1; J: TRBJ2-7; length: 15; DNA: TGTGCCAGCAGCGCCGAAGGGACAGGGGGCGCGAGGCAGTACTTC; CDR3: CASSAEGTGGARQYF
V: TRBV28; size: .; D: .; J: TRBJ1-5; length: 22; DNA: TGTGCCAGCAGTTTTGCCGGTCCAGGGGTTTGGGGTTGGGTGGAGGGCAATCAGCCCCAGCATTTT; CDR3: CASSFAGPGVWGWVEGNQPQHF
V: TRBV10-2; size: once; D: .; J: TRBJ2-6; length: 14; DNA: TGCGCCAGCAGTGAGCCTCCTGGGGCCAACGTCCTGACTTTC; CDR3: CASSEPPGANVLTF
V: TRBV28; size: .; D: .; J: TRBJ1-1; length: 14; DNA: TGTGCCAGCAGCCTCACAGTTATGAACACTGAAGCTTTCTTT; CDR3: CASSLTVMNTEAFF
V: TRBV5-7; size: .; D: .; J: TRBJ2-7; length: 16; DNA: TGTGCCAGCAGCTTGTGGTTCGGACAGCAATCCTACGAGCAGTACTTC; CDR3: CASSLWFGQQSYEQYF
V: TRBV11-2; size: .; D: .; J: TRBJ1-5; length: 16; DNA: TGTGCCAGCAGCGACGTGTCTGGGGCCTCGGGTCAGCCCCAGCATTTT; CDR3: CASSDVSGASGQPQHF
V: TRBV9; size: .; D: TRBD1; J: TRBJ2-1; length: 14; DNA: TGTGCCAGCAGCGCCGGGACAGGGACCAATGAGCAGTTCTTC; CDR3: CASSAGTGTNEQFF
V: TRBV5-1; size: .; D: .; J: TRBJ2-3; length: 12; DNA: TGCGCCAGCAGACTTAGCACAGATACGCAGTATTTT; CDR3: CASRLSTDTQYF
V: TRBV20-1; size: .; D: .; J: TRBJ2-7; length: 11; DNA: TGCAGTGCTAGGGAGCAGGACACTGCCTTATTC; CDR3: CSAREQDTALF
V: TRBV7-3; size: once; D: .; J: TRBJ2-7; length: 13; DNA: TGTGCCAGCAGCGAGCGCCCGGGATACGAGCAGTACTTC; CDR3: CASSERPGYEQYF
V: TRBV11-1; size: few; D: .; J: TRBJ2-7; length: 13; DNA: TGTGCCAGCAGCGCGAGCAGTACTAACGAGCAGTACTTC; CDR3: CASSASSTNEQYF
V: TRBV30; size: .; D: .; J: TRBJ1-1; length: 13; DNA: TGTGCCTGGGGGTCGGACACTTACACTGAAGCTTTCTTT; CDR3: CAWGSDTYTEAFF
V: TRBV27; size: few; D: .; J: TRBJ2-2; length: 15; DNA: TGTGCCAGCAGTCCCCCCCAGCGGTGGTCCGGGGAGCTGTTTTTT; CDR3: CASSPPQRWSGELFF
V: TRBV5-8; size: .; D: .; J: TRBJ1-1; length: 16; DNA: TGTGCCAGCAGCTTGGTTGCCGGCAGAAAGAGCACTGAAGCTTTCTTT; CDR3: CASSLVAGRKSTEAFF
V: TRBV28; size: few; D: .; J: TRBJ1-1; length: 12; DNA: TGTGCCAGCCGCGAAGGGGGCACTGAAGCTTTCTTT; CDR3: CASREGGTEAFF
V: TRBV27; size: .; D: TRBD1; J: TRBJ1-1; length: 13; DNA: TGTGCCAGCAGTTCACAGGGGGACACTGAAGCTTTCTTT; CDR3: CASSSQGDTEAFF
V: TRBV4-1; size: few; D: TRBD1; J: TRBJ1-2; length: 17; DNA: TGCGCCAGCAGTTCTGGGCCGGGACAGGGTGTGTACTATGGCTACACCTTC; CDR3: CASSSGPGQGVYYGYTF
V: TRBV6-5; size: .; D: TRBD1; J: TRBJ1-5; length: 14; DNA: TGTGCCAGCAGTCGGACAGGGAGCAATCAGCCCCAGCATTTT; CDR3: CASSRTGSNQPQHF
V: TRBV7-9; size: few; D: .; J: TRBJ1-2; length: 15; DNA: TGTGCCAGCAGCCCAACCGCAGGGGAAAGCTATGGCTACACCTTC; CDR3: CASSPTAGESYGYTF
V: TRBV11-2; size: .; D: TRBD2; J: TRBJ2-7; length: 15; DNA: TGTGCCAGCAGCTCACTAGCGGGAGATCCCTACGAGCAGTACTTC; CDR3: CASSSLAGDPYEQYF
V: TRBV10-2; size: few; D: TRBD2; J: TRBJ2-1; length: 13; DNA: TGCGCCAGCAGTGAACTAGCGGGAGGGTCGGTGTTCTTC; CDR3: CASSELAGGSVFF
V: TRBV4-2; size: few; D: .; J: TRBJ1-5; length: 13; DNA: TGTGCCAGCAGCCAGGACCTTCTTCAGCCCCAGCATTTT; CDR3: CASSQDLLQPQHF
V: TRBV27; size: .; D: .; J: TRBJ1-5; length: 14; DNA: TGTGCCAGCAGTCCCGGACAGCATTTGGGGCCCCAGCATTTT; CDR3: CASSPGQHLGPQHF
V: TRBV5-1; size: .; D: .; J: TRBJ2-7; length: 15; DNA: TGCGCCAGCAGCTGGACTCGCGGGGATCCCTACGAGCAGTACTTC; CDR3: CASSWTRGDPYEQYF
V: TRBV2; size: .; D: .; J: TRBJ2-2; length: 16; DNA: TGTGCCAGCAGTGAAGGGGGCGGAGCGAACACCGGGGAGCTGTTTTTT; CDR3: CASSEGGGANTGELFF
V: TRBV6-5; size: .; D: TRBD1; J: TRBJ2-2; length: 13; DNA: TGTGCCAGCAGCCTTGACAGGGCCGGGGAGCTGTTTTTT; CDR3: CASSLDRAGELFF
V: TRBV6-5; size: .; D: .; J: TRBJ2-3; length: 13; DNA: TGTGCCAGCAGTTTTGGAGGGGCAGATACGCAGTATTTT; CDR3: CASSFGGADTQYF
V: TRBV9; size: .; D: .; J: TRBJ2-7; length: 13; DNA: TGTGCCAGCAGTCCCAACAGTCCCTACGAGCAGTACTTC; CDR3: CASSPNSPYEQYF
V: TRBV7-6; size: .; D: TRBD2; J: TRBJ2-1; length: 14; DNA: TGTGCCAGCAGACTAGCGGGAGACCGCCATGAGCAGTTCTTC; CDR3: CASRLAGDRHEQFF
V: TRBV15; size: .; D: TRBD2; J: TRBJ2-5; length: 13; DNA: TGTGCCACTTCGGGAGGCCGCCAAGAGACCCAGTACTTC; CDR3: CATSGGRQETQYF
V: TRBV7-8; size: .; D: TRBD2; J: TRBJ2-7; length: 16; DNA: TGTGCCAGCAGCTTGGAGGCTAGCGGGGCACTATACGAGCAGTACTTC; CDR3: CASSLEASGALYEQYF
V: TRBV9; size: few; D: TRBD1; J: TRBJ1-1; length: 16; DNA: TGTGCCAGCAGCGTAGGGGACAGAACCATGAACACTGAAGCTTTCTTT; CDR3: CASSVGDRTMNTEAFF
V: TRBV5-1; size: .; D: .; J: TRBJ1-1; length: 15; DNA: TGCGCCAGCAGCCCCCAAGGCGCTATGAACACTGAAGCTTTCTTT; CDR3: CASSPQGAMNTEAFF